This T cell receptor (beta chain) emerged from a study of identical twins. Regarding the study as a whole: Twin pairs' shared out-of-frame alpha sequences were enriched in low generation probability.

Template switching added a universal primer site; cDNA carried unique molecular identifiers. MiXCR was run by TCRdb on the 5' RACE reads, yielding one entry per CDR3 protein. The sample records nearly 900,000 distinct CDR3 sequences, about 12% being singletons. Germline V gene lookup returns CDR1 LNHDA and CDR2 SQIVND (reference sequence). This CDR3 spans 13 amino acids. Trimming removed 4 bases from V and 6 bases from J, with 10 bases in between. Comments on this clonotype: Its antigen remains unidentified.

The sample also formed part of further work on yellow fever vaccine responses in identical twins.

The receptor's source is a woman aged 18-35 years in good health. The chain carries TRBV19 and TRBJ2-1, with a weak D call TRBD1 (6 bases). Sequencing was carried out using PBMCs. CDR3 in amino acids: CASSNRVGNEQFF. The CDR3 DNA reads TGTGCCAGTAGTAACAGGGTTGGCAATGAGCAGTTCTTC.